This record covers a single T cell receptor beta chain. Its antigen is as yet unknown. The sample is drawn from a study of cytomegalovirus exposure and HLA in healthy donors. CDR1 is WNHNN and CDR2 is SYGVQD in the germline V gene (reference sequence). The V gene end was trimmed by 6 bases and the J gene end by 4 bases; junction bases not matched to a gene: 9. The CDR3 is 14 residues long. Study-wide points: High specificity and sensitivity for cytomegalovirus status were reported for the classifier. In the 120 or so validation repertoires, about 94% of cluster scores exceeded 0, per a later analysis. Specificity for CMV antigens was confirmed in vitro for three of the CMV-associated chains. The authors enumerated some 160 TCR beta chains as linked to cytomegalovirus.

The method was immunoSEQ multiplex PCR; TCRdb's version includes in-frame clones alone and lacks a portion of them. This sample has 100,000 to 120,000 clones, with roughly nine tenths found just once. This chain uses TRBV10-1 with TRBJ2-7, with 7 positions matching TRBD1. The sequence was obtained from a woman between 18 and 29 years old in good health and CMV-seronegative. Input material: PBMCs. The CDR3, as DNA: TGCGCCAGCAGCCCCGGGACAGAAACGTACGAGCAGTACTTC. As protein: CASSPGTETYEQYF.